This T cell receptor beta chain was captured by sequencing in a study of blood T cell repertoires in COVID-19. Study at large: COVID-19 samples, acute and convalescent, were from the United States, Italy and Spain. Sources were T cells, B-cell-depleted T cells, or PBMCs; the material itself was cDNA or gDNA.

Authors' analysis steps: How many nucleated cells were present was estimated from reference gene primer amplification. Assay used: immunoSEQ multiplex PCR; TCRdb lists only in-frame clones, some missing. The DNA gave D and trimming, while V, J and clone size come from that table. Of roughly 240,000 clones listed, roughly 80% are singletons. CDR1 LNHDA and CDR2 SQIVND come from the germline V gene (reference sequence). The trim removed 6 bases at V and 3 bases at J, leaving 5 bases unmatched. The CDR3 spans 13 residues. This sequence joins TRBV19 and TRBJ2-7, with 7 bases lining up with TRBD1. The sequenced sample was peripheral blood. This sequence originates from a man between 60 and 70 years old who had recovered from COVID-19. The CDR3 nucleotides read TGTGCCAGTAGCCCGGGACAGTACTACGAGCAGTACTTC. It encodes CASSPGQYYEQYF. The variable domain in full, completed from reference TRBV19 and TRBJ2-7, reads DGGITQSPKYLFRKEGQNVTLSCEQNLNHDAMYWYRQDPGQGLRLIYYSQIVNDFQKGDIAEGYSVSREKKESFPLTVTSAQKNPTAFYLCASSPGQYYEQYFGPGTRLTVT.